This entry features one T cell receptor (beta chain) sequence. The data derive from a study of OX40 agonist ivuxolimab in advanced cancers. The method was immunoSEQ multiplex PCR; TCRdb's version includes in-frame clones alone and lacks a portion of them. The repertoire includes about 66,000 clones, over 65% of them detected once, and 0.68% sits in the top ten. The length of the CDR3 is 13 residues. In germline, CDR1 is MNHEY, CDR2 SVGAGI. V lost 4 bases and J 5 bases, leaving 11 bases between the germline ends. The sequence was collected from an adult with an advanced solid tumor such as melanoma, head and neck, liver or kidney cancer. The chain has TRBV6-5 and TRBJ2-5, with D hard to call. The sequencing used CD4+ or CD8+ T cells sorted from blood, collected in a trial of the OX40 agonist ivuxolimab. The DNA for the CDR3 is TGTGCCAGCAGTTTTGAATATCGGGAGACCCAGTACTTC. Residues: CASSFEYRETQYF.